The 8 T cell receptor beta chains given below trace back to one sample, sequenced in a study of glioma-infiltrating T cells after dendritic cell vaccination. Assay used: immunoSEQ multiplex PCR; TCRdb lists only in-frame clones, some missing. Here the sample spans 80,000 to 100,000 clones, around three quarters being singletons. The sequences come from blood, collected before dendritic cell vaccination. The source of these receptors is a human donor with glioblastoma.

CDR3 DNA sequence: TGTGCCACCTCAGACCCTCAGGGCTTCTATGGCTACACCTTC. Translating it yields CATSDPQGFYGYTF. The chain couples TRBV28 to TRBJ1-2, with D possibly matching TRBD1 (5 bases). Deletions cut 10 bases from V and 4 bases from J, with 19 bases between. The germline CDR1 and CDR2 sequences are MDHEN and SYDVKM. This CDR3 is built from 14 residues.

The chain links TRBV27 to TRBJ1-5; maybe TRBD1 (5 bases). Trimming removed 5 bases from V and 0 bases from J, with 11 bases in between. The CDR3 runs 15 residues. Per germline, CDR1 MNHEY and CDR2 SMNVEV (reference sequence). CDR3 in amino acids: CASSPRTISNQPQHF. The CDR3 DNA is TGTGCCAGCAGTCCCCGGACAATTAGCAATCAGCCCCAGCATTTT.

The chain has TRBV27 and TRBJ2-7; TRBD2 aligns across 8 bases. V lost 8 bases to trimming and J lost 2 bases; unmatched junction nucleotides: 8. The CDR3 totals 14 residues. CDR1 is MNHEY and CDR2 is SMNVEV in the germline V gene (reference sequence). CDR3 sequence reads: CASGLAGSTYEQYF. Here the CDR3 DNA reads TGTGCCAGCGGATTAGCGGGGTCTACCTACGAGCAGTACTTC.

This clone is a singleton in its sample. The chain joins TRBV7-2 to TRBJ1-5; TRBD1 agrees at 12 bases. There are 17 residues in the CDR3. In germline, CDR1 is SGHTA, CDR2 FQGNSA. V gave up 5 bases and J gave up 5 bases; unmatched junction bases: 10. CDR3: CASSPGQGAVLDQPQHF. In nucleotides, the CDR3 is TGTGCCAGCAGCCCGGGACAGGGGGCGGTTTTGGATCAGCCCCAGCATTTT. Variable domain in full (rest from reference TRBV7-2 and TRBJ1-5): GAGVSQSPSNKVTEKGKDVELRCDPISGHTALYWYRQSLGQGLEFLIYFQGNSAPDKSGLPSDRFSAERTGGSVSTLTIQRTQQEDSAVYLCASSPGQGAVLDQPQHFGDGTRLSIL.

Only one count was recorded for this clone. In nucleotides, the CDR3 is TGTGCCAGCTCACCCACACCGCCGGGGGTGAAGGATTCACCCCTCCACTTT. This encodes CASSPTPPGVKDSPLHF. The chain carries TRBV18 and TRBJ1-6; weak D call: TRBD1 (5 bases). The CDR3 totals 17 residues. Trimming pared 3 bases from V and 8 bases from J, leaving 20 bases between. CDR1 KGHSH and CDR2 LQKENI come from the germline V gene.

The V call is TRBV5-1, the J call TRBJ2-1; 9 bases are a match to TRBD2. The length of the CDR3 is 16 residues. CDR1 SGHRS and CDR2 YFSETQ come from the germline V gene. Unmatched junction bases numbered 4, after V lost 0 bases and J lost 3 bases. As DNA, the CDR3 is TGCGCCAGCAGCTTGGCCGGCGGGGGGGTCTACAATGAGCAGTTCTTC. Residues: CASSLAGGGVYNEQFF.

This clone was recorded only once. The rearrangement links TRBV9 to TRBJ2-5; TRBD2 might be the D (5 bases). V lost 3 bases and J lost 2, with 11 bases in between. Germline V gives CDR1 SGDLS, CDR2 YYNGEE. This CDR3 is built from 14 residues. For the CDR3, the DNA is TGTGCCAGCAGCGACGGACTCTATCAAGAGACCCAGTACTTC. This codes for CASSDGLYQETQYF. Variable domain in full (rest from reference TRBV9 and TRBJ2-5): DSGVTQTPKHLITATGQRVTLRCSPRSGDLSVYWYQQSLDQGLQFLIQYYNGEERAKGNILERFSAQQFPDLHSELNLSSLELGDSALYFCASSDGLYQETQYFGPGTRLLVL.

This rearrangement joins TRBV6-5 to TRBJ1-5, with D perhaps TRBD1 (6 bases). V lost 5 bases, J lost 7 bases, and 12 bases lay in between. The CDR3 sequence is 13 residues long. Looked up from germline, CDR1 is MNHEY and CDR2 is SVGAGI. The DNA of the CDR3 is TGTGCCAGCAGTGAACAGGGCGACCAGCCCCAGCATTTT. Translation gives CASSEQGDQPQHF.